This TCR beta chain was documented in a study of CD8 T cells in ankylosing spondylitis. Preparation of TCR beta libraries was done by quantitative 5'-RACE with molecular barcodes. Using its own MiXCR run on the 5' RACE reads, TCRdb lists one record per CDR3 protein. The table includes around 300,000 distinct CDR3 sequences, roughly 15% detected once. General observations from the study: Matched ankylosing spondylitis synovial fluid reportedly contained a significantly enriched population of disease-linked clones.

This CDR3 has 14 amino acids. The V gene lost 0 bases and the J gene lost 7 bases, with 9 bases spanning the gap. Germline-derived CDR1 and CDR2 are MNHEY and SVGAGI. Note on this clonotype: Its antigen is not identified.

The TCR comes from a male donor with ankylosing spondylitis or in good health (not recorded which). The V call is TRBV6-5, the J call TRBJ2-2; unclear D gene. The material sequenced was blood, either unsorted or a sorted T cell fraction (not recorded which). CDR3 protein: CASSYSTGFGELFF. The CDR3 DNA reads TGTGCCAGCAGTTACTCGACGGGTTTCGGGGAGCTGTTTTTT.